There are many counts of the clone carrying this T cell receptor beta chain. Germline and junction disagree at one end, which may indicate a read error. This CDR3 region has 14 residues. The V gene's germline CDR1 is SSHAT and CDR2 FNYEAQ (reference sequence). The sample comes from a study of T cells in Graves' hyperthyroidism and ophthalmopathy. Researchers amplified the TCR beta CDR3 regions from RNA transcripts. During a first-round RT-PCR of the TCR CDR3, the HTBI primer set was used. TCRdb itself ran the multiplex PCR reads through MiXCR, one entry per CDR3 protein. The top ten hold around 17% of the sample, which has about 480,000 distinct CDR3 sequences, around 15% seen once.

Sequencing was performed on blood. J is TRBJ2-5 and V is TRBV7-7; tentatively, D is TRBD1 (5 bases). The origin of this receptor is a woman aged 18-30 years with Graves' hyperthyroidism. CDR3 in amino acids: CASSLGAEAETQYF. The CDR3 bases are TGTGCTAGCAGCTTAGGGGCAGAAGCAGAGACCCAGTACTTC.